This T cell receptor (beta chain) was retrieved from a study of shared clonotypes between healthy human individuals. This was a deep-level run. The method was immunoSEQ multiplex PCR; TCRdb's version includes in-frame clones alone and lacks a portion of them. There are 600,000 to 700,000 clones in the sample; more than 70% occur only once, and around 1.8% lies in the top ten. V gave up 6 bases and J gave up 2 bases, with 17 bases separating them. The CDR3 totals 15 residues. Germline V gene sequence: CDR1 MNHEY, CDR2 SVGAGI. All participating donors were Caucasian adults from Nashville, Tennessee. This receptor was identified in a woman in her 30s in good health. Sequenced material: memory CD4+ T cells sorted from blood. Subset indicated: CD45RA-negative fraction. The chain links TRBV6-5 to TRBJ2-7; D perhaps matches TRBD1 (6 bases). CDR3 region: CASRETGQRAYEQYF. In DNA, the CDR3 is TGTGCCAGCAGAGAAACCGGACAGAGAGCCTACGAGCAGTACTTC.